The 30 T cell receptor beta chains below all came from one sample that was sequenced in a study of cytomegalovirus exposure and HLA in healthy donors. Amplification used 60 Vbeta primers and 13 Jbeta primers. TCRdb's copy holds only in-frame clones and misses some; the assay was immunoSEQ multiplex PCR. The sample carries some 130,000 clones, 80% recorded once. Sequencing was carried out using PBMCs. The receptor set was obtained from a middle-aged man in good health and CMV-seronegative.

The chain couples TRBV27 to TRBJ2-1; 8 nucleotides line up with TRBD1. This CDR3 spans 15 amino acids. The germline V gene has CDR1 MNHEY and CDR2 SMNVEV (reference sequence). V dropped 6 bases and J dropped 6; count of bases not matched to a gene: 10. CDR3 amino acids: CASSAGQGRGNEQFF. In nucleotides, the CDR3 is TGTGCCAGCAGCGCTGGACAGGGCAGGGGCAATGAGCAGTTCTTC.

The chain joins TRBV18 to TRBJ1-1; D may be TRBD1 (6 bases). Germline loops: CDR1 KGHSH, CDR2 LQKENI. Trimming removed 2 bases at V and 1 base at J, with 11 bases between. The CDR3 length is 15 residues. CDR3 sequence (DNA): TGTGCCAGCTCACCAGCGTACAGGGCGAACACTGAAGCTTTCTTT. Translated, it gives CASSPAYRANTEAFF.

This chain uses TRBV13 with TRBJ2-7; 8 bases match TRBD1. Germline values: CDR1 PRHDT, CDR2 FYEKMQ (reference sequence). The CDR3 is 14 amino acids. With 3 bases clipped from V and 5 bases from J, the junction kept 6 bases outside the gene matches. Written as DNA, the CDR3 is TGTGCCAGCAGCTTGAGACAGGGGTACGACGAGCAGTACTTC. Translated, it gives CASSLRQGYDEQYF.

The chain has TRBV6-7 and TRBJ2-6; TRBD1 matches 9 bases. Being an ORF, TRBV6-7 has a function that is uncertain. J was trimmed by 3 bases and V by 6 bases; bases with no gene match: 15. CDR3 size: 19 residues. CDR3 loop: CASSPMDRGELGGANVLTF. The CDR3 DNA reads TGTGCCAGCAGCCCCATGGACAGGGGTGAGCTGGGTGGGGCCAACGTCCTGACTTTC.

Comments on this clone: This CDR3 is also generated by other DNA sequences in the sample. This CDR3 reads CASSFSLSGANVLTF. In DNA form, the CDR3 reads TGCGCCAGCAGCTTCTCTCTCTCTGGGGCCAACGTCCTGACTTTC. The V gene is TRBV5-1, the J gene TRBJ2-6, with D unresolved. This CDR3 spans 15 amino acids. Germline assignment: CDR1 SGHRS and CDR2 YFSETQ. V lost 2 bases and J 0 bases, leaving 6 bases between the germline ends.

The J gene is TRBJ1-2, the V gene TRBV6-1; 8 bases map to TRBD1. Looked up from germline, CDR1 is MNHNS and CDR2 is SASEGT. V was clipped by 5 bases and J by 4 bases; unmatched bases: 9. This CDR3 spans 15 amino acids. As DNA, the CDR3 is TGTGCCAGCAGTTTTAACAGGGGGGAAGGCTATGGCTACACCTTC. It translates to CASSFNRGEGYGYTF.

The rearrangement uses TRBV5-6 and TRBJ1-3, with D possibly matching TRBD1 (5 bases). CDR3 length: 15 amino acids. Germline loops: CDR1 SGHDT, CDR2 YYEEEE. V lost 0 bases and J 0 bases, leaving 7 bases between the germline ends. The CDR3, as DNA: TGTGCCAGCAGCTTGGCGGGGGGCTCTGGAAACACCATATATTTT. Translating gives CASSLAGGSGNTIYF.

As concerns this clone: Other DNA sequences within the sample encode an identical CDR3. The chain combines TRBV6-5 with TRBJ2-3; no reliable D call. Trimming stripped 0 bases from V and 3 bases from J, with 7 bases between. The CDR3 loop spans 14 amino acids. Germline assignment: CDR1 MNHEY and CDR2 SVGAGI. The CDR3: CASSYSQATDTQYF. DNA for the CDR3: TGTGCCAGCAGTTACTCGCAGGCGACAGATACGCAGTATTTT.

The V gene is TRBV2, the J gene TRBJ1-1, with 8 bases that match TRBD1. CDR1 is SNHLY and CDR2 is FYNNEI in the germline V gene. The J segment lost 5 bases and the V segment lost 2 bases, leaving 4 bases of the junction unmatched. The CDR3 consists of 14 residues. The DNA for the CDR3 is TGTGCCAGCAGTGAACAGGGGGCTTTAACTGAAGCTTTCTTT. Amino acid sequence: CASSEQGALTEAFF.

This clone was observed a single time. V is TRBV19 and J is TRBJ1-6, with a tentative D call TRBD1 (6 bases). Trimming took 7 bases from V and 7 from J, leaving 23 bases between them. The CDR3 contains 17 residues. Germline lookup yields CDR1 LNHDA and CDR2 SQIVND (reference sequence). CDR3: CASKMGATGSTNSPLHF. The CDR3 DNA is TGTGCCAGTAAGATGGGAGCAACAGGGTCGACGAATTCACCCCTCCACTTT.

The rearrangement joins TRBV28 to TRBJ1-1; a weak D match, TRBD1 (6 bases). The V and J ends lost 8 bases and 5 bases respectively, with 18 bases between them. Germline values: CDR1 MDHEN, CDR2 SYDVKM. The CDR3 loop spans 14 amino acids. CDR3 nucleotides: TGTGCCAGCTCCGGGCGGGGGGGGCGGACTGAAGCTTTCTTT. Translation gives CASSGRGGRTEAFF.

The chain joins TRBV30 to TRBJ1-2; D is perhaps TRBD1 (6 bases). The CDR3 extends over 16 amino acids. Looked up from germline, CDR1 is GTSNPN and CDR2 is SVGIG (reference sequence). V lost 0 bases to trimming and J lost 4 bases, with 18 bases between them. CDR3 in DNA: TGTGCCTGGAGTGTAGGGGGTACTCTTCGGAGCTATGGCTACACCTTC. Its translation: CAWSVGGTLRSYGYTF. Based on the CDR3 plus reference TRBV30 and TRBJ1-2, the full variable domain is SQTIHQWPATLVQPVGSPLSLECTVEGTSNPNLYWYRQAAGRGLQLLFYSVGIGQISSEVPQNLSASRPQDRQFILSSKKLLLSDSGFYLCAWSVGGTLRSYGYTFGSGTRLTVV.

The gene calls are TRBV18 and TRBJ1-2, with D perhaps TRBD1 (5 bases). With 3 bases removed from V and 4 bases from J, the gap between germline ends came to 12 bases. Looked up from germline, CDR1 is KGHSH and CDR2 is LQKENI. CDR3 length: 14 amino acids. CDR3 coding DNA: TGTGCCAGCTCACCGGGGGAGGAGAGCTATGGCTACACCTTC. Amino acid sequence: CASSPGEESYGYTF.

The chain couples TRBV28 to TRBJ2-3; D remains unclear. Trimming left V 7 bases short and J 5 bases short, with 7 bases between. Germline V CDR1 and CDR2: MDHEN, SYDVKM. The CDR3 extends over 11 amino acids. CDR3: CASISLDTQYF. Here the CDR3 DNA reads TGTGCCAGCATTTCTTTAGATACGCAGTATTTT.

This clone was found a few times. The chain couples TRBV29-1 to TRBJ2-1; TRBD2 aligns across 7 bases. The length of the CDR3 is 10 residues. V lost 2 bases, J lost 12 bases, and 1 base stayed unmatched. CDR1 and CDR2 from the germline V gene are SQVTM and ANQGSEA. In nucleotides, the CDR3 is TGCAGCGTTGAAAGGGAGGGGCAGTTCTTC. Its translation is CSVEREGQFF.

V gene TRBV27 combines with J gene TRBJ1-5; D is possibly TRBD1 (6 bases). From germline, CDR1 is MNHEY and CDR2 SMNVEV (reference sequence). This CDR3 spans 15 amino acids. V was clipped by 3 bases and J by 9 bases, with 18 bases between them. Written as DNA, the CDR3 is TGTGCCAGCAGTTTGTTTGGGCAGGGGCCCGCGCCCCAGCATTTT. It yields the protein CASSLFGQGPAPQHF.

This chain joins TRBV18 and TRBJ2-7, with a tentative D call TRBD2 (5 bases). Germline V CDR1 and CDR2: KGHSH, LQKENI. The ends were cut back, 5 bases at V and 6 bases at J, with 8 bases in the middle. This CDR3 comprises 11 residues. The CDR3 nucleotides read TGTGCCAGCTCATCCCGGGGCGAGCAGTACTTC. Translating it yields CASSSRGEQYF.

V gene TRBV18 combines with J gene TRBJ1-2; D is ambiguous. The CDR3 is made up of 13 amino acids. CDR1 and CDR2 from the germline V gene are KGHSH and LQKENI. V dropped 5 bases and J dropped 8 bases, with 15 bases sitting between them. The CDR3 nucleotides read TGTGCCAGCTCATTGGACGGAGGCTGGGGCTACACCTTC. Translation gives CASSLDGGWGYTF.

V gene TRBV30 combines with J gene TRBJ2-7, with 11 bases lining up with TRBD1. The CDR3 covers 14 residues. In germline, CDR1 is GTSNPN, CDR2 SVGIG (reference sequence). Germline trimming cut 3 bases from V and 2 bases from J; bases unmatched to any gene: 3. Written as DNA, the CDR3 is TGTGCCTGGAGCGGGACAGGGGGGGCCTACGAGCAGTACTTC. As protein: CAWSGTGGAYEQYF.

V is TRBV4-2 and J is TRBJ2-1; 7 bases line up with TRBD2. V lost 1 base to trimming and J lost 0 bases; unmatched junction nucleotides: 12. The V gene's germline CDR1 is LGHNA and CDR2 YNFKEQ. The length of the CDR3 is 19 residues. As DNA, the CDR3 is TGTGCCAGCAGCCAAGGGGTTCGGGAGGCACCCCGCTCCTACAATGAGCAGTTCTTC. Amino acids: CASSQGVREAPRSYNEQFF.

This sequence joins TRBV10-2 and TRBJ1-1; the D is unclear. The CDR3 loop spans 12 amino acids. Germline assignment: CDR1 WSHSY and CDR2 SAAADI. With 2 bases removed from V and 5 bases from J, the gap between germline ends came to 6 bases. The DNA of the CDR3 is TGCGCCAGCAGTGAGATCGGGACTGAAGCTTTCTTT. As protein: CASSEIGTEAFF.

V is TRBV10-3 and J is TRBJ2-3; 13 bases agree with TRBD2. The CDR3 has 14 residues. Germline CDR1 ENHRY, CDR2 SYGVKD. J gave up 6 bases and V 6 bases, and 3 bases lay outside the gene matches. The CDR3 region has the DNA TGTGCCATCAGAGGACTAGCGGGGGAGGATACGCAGTATTTT. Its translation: CAIRGLAGEDTQYF.

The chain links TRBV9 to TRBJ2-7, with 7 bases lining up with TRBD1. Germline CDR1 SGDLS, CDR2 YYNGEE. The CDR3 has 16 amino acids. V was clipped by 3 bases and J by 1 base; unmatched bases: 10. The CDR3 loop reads CASSAQPTGLSYEQYF. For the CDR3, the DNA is TGTGCCAGCAGCGCACAACCGACAGGGCTTTCCTACGAGCAGTACTTC.

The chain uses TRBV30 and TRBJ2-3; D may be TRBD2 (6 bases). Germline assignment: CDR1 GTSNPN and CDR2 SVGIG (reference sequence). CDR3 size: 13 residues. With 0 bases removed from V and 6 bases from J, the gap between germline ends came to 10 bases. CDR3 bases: TGTGCCTGGAGTGTACCGGGAGCGGATACGCAGTATTTT. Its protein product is CAWSVPGADTQYF.

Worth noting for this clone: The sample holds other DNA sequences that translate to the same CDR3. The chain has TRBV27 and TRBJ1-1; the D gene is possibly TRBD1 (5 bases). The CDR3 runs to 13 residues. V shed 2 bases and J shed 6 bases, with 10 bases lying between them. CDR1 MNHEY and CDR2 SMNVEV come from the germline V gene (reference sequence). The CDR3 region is CASSLPGGAEAFF. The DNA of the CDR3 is TGTGCCAGCAGTTTACCGGGGGGAGCTGAAGCTTTCTTT.

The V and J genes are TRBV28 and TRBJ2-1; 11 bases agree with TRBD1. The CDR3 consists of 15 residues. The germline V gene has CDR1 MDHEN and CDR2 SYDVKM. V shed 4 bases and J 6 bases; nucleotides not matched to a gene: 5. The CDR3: CASSSTGTGGNEQFF. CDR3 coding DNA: TGTGCCAGCAGTTCAACCGGGACAGGGGGCAATGAGCAGTTCTTC.

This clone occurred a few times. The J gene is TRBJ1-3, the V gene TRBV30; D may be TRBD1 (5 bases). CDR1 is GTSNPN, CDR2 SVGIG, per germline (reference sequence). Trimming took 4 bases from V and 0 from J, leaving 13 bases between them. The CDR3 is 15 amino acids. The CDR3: CAWNRDFISGNTIYF. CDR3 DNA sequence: TGTGCCTGGAATAGGGACTTCATCTCTGGAAACACCATATATTTT.

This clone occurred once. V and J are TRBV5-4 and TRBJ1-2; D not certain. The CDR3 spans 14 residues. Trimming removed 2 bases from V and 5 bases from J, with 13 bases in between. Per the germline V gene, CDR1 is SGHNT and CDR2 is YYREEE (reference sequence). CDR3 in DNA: TGTGCCAGCAGCTTTCGTGGAGGCCAATATGGCTACACCTTC. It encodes CASSFRGGQYGYTF. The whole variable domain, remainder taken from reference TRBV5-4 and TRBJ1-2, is ETGVTQSPTHLIKTRGQQVTLRCSSQSGHNTVSWYQQALGQGPQFIFQYYREEENGRGNFPPRFSGLQFPNYSSELNVNALELDDSALYLCASSFRGGQYGYTFGSGTRLTVV.

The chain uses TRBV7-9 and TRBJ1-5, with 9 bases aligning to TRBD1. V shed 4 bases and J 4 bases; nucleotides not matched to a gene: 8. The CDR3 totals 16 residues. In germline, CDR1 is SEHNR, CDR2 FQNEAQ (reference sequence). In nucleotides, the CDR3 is TGTGCCAGCAGCTACGGGACAGGGAGCAGAAATCAGCCCCAGCATTTT. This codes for CASSYGTGSRNQPQHF.

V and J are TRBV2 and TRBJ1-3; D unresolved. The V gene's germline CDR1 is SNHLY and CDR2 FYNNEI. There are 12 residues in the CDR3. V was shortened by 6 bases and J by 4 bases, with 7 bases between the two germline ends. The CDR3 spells CASSEQGNTIYF. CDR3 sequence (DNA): TGTGCCAGCAGCGAACAGGGAAACACCATATATTTT.